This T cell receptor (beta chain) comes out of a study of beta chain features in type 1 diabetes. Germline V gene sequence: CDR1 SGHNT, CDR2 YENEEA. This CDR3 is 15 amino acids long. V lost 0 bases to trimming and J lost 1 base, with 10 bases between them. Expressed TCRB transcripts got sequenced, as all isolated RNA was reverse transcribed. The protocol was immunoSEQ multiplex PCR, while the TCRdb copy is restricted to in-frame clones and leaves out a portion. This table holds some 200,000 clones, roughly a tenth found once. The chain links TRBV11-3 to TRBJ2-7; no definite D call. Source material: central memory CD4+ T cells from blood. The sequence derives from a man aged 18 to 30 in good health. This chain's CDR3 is CASSLDSDFSYEQYF. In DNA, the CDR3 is TGTGCCAGCAGCTTAGATTCCGACTTTTCCTACGAGCAGTACTTC. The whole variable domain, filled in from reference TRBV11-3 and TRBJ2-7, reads EAGVVQSPRYKIIEKKQPVAFWCNPISGHNTLYWYLQNLGQGPELLIRYENEEAVDDSQLPKDRFSAERLKGVDSTLKIQPAELGDSAVYLCASSLDSDFSYEQYFGPGTRLTVT.